This T cell receptor beta chain emerged from a study of blood T cell repertoires in COVID-19. Across the whole study: Samples representing acute and convalescent COVID-19 were sourced from the United States, Italy and Spain. T cells, B-cell-depleted T cells, or PBMCs provided the cDNA or gDNA that served as material.

The CDR3 has 16 amino acids. Germline V gene lookup returns CDR1 SGHTA and CDR2 FQGTGA. V gave up 5 bases and J gave up 3 bases; unmatched junction bases: 8. Original data processing: Amplification from reference gene primers served as the basis for estimated nucleated cell counts. Sequencing was performed with immunoSEQ multiplex PCR; in TCRdb, only in-frame clones are kept and a portion is missing. The V and J calls and clone size are taken from that table; D and trimming were inferred from the DNA. The sample has 150,000 to 200,000 clones; 85% are singletons. In this sample, this clone turned up a few times.

The sample taken for sequencing was peripheral blood. The chain links TRBV7-3 to TRBJ2-1, with TRBD2 identical over 9 bases. The source is a human donor with acute or convalescent COVID-19. The donor label of this sample is uncertain. CDR3 DNA: TGTGCCAGCAGCCCAGCGGGGGGTAACCGCTACAATGAGCAGTTCTTC. Its translation: CASSPAGGNRYNEQFF.